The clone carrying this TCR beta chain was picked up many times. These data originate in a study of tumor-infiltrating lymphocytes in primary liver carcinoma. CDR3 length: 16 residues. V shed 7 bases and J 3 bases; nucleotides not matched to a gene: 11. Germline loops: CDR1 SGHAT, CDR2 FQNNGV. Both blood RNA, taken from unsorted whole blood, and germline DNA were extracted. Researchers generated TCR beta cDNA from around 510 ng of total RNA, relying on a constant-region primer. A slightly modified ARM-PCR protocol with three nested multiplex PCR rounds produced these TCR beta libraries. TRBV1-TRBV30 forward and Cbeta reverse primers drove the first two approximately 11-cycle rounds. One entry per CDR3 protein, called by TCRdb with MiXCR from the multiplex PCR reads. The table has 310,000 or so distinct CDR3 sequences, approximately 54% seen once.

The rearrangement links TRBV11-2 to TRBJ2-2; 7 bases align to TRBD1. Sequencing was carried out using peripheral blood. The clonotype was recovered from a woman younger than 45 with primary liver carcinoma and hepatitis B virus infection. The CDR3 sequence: CASTKTGSAYTGELFF. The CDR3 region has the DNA TGTGCCAGCACCAAGACAGGGTCGGCGTACACCGGGGAGCTGTTTTTT.